The 18 T cell receptor beta chains reported below all come from one sample, sequenced in a study of Graves' ophthalmopathy and Graves' hyperthyroidism. Beta-chain TCR CDR3 regions were amplified from RNA transcripts. The authors performed first-round RT-PCR with HTBI primers and then a second-round multiplex PCR. One entry per CDR3 protein, called by TCRdb with MiXCR from the multiplex PCR reads. The sample shows almost 750,000 distinct CDR3 sequences, around 40% of them seen only once. Material for sequencing was peripheral blood. Every receptor here comes from an adult man with Graves' ophthalmopathy.

This clonotype was seen once. The rearrangement uses TRBV29-1 and TRBJ1-6; D is unresolved. Germline V gene lookup returns CDR1 SQVTM and CDR2 ANQGSEA. CDR3 size: 10 residues. V lost 8 bases, J lost 9 bases, and 8 bases lay in between. The CDR3 sequence is CSLGSSPLHF. CDR3 nucleotides: TGCAGCTTGGGGTCTTCACCCCTCCACTTT.

Only one count was recorded for this clonotype. The rearrangement joins TRBV15 to TRBJ2-5; 9 bases line up with TRBD2. The better agreement between TRBJ2-1 and the DNA end casts doubt on the J call. Germline CDR1 reads LNHNV; CDR2 reads YYDKDF (reference sequence). This CDR3 spans 16 amino acids. DNA for the CDR3: TGTGCCACCAGCAGGCTTGGGACTAGCCGTAAAGAGACCCAGTTCTTC. Amino acids: CATSRLGTSRKETQFF.

Concerning this clonotype: One end of the junction does not line up with germline, which may come from a read error. The V call is TRBV10-3, the J call TRBJ2-3; D remains unclear. Germline loops: CDR1 ENHRY, CDR2 SYGVKD. There are 13 residues in the CDR3. In DNA, the CDR3 is TGTGCCAGCAGTTTCAGGCGGACAGATACGCAGTATTTT. Its protein product is CASSFRRTDTQYF.

This clonotype was recorded at least ten times. This rearrangement joins TRBV10-3 to TRBJ1-2; D is unresolved. Germline-derived CDR1 and CDR2 are ENHRY and SYGVKD. V was pared by 11 bases and J by 0 bases, with 19 bases between. The CDR3 sequence is 15 residues long. The CDR3, as DNA: TGTGCCGCATTATCCGAAGACGGCCCTAACTATGGCTACACCTTC. Its translation is CAALSEDGPNYGYTF.

Ten or more counts support this clonotype. The chain couples TRBV29-1 to TRBJ1-4; tentatively, D is TRBD1 (6 bases). The CDR3 has 15 amino acids. V was cut by 5 bases and J by 1 base, with 14 bases left in between. Per the germline V gene, CDR1 is SQVTM and CDR2 is ANQGSEA. CDR3 protein: CSVFRGGGTNEKLFF. The CDR3 nucleotides read TGCAGCGTTTTCCGAGGGGGAGGAACTAATGAAAAACTGTTTTTT. Based on the CDR3 plus reference TRBV29-1 and TRBJ1-4, the full variable domain is SAVISQKPSRDICQRGTSLTIQCQVDSQVTMMFWYRQQPGQSLTLIATANQGSEATYESGFVIDKFPISRPNLTFSTLTVSNMSPEDSSIYLCSVFRGGGTNEKLFFGSGTQLSVL.

V usage is TRBV6-1 and J usage is TRBJ1-5; D is possibly TRBD1 (6 bases). Germline V gene lookup returns CDR1 MNHNS and CDR2 SASEGT. Trimming removed 6 bases from V and 6 bases from J, with 9 bases in between. There are 12 residues in the CDR3. The chain's CDR3 is CASRDSTQPQHF. Written as DNA, the CDR3 is TGTGCCAGCAGGGACAGTACTCAGCCCCAGCATTTT.

J is TRBJ2-5 and V is TRBV20-1, with 13 bases matching TRBD2. Germline CDR1 DFQATT, CDR2 SNEGSKA (reference sequence). The CDR3 sequence is 19 residues long. With 3 bases clipped from V and 2 bases from J, the junction kept 15 bases outside the gene matches. The CDR3 protein is CSARPYWTSGSQGQETQYF. The CDR3 DNA sequence: TGCAGTGCTAGGCCATATTGGACTAGCGGGAGCCAGGGGCAAGAGACCCAGTACTTC.

This clonotype turned up a few times. The gene calls are TRBV7-9 and TRBJ2-5, with D perhaps TRBD2 (5 bases). This CDR3 comprises 15 residues. The germline CDR1 and CDR2 sequences are SEHNR and FQNEAQ (reference sequence). V dropped 2 bases and J dropped 2 bases, with 12 bases sitting between them. The CDR3 reads CASSLIAGEQETQYF. The DNA of the CDR3 is TGTGCCAGCAGCTTAATAGCCGGGGAGCAAGAGACCCAGTACTTC.

The sample holds many counts of this clonotype. V and J are TRBV9 and TRBJ1-2, with 8 nucleotides matching TRBD1. Germline V CDR1 and CDR2: SGDLS, YYNGEE. CDR3 length equals 14 residues. The V and J ends lost 0 bases and 3 bases, in that order; junction bases with no gene match: 1. CDR3 sequence reads: CASSVAGGDYGYTF. The CDR3 DNA reads as TGTGCCAGCAGCGTAGCAGGGGGCGACTATGGCTACACCTTC.

This clonotype was recorded a few times. The CDR3 region has the DNA TGTGCCAGCAGTTTACCAGAGACCCAGTACTTC. It encodes CASSLPETQYF. This chain uses TRBV12-3 or TRBV12-4 with TRBJ2-5; D gene ambiguous. V was pared by 2 bases and J by 4 bases, with 2 bases between. This CDR3 is 11 amino acids long.

Notes on this clonotype: A read error may be the cause here, since a much bigger clone is one base away. The rearrangement joins TRBV25-1 to TRBJ2-5, with 7 bases fitting TRBD2. Germline assignment: CDR1 MGHDK and CDR2 SYGVNS. The CDR3 is 16 amino acids. CDR3 protein: CAGSEIGLSGGETQYF. In nucleotides, the CDR3 is TGTGCCGGCAGTGAAATAGGTCTTTCGGGGGGTGAGACCCAGTACTTC.

The gene calls are TRBV6-6 and TRBJ2-7, with 8 bases fitting TRBD1. The germline gives CDR1 MNHNY, CDR2 SVGAGI (reference sequence). V shed 1 base and J 6 bases; nucleotides not matched to a gene: 5. The CDR3 runs to 14 residues. CDR3 sequence reads: CASSYLDREPEQYF. The CDR3 coding sequence is TGTGCCAGCAGTTACTTGGACAGGGAACCCGAGCAGTACTTC.

This clonotype has ten or more counts. The rearrangement joins TRBV4-3 to TRBJ1-4; D not resolved. The CDR3 is 15 residues long. V was cut by 0 bases and J by 6 bases, with 11 bases left in between. The V gene's germline CDR1 is LGHNA and CDR2 YSLEER. The CDR3 loop is CASSQDGRWDEKLFF. The CDR3 nucleotides are TGCGCCAGCAGCCAAGACGGCAGGTGGGATGAAAAACTGTTTTTT.

The chain links TRBV29-1 to TRBJ2-5, with 11 bases matching TRBD2. The germline gives CDR1 SQVTM, CDR2 ANQGSEA. CDR3 length: 14 amino acids. V shed 2 bases, J shed 5 bases, and the junction held 4 bases outside the gene matches. DNA for the CDR3: TGCAGCGTTGAACTAGCGGGGGGAAAGGAGACCCAGTACTTC. Translated, it gives CSVELAGGKETQYF.

This clonotype occurred many times. The chain couples TRBV19 to TRBJ1-3; TRBD1 might be the D (5 bases). Trimming left V 7 bases short and J 0 bases short, with 10 bases between. Germline loops: CDR1 LNHDA, CDR2 SQIVND (reference sequence). The CDR3 is 14 residues long. CDR3: CASMDTFSGNTIYF. The CDR3 nucleotides are TGTGCCAGTATGGACACTTTCTCTGGAAACACCATATATTTT.

Written as DNA, the CDR3 is TGTGCCATCCAGCGGGGGAGGATCTCCTACGAGCAGTACTTC. It codes for CAIQRGRISYEQYF. This rearrangement joins TRBV10-3 to TRBJ2-7, with 8 positions matching TRBD2. Per the germline V gene, CDR1 is ENHRY and CDR2 is SYGVKD. The trim removed 8 bases at V and 0 bases at J, leaving 6 bases unmatched. This CDR3 is built from 14 residues.

The V call is TRBV7-8, the J call TRBJ2-5; TRBD1 matches 7 bases. Per the germline V gene, CDR1 is SGHVS and CDR2 is FQNEAQ. J was trimmed by 5 bases and V by 7 bases; bases with no gene match: 10. CDR3 size: 14 residues. The chain's CDR3 is CASTHETGRETQYF. Here the CDR3 DNA reads TGTGCCAGCACCCACGAGACAGGGCGGGAGACCCAGTACTTC. The entire variable domain, with the rest obtained from reference TRBV7-8 and TRBJ2-5, is as follows: GAGVSQSPRYKVAKRGQDVALRCDPISGHVSLFWYQQALGQGPEFLTYFQNEAQLDKSGLPSDRFFAERPEGSVSTLKIQRTQQEDSAVYLCASTHETGRETQYFGPGTRLLVL.

This clonotype was picked up a small number of times. The rearrangement joins TRBV7-3 to TRBJ2-7; D unresolved. The CDR3 spans 14 residues. In germline, CDR1 is SGHTA, CDR2 FQGTGA. V dropped 2 bases and J dropped 7 bases, with 15 bases sitting between them. This chain's CDR3 is CASSLLGGAGEQYF. CDR3 in DNA: TGTGCCAGCAGCTTATTGGGCGGAGCTGGGGAGCAGTACTTC.